Included here is one T cell receptor beta chain sequence, with context. This record belongs to a study of blood T cell repertoires in COVID-19. Turning to the study itself: Samples of COVID-19 (acute and convalescent) were obtained from the United States, Italy and Spain.

The CDR3 loop spans 17 amino acids. Germline-derived CDR1 and CDR2 are MDHEN and SYDVKM. V trimming: 4 bases; J trimming: 0 bases; junction bases outside the gene matches: 11. Libraries were prepared by immunoSEQ multiplex PCR; TCRdb keeps only in-frame clonotypes and omits some of them. The sample holds around 230,000 clones; 82% are singletons and the top ten take 15%. The study recruited people aged roughly 18 to 95 years across roughly 23 US areas. Cohort 3 recovery required two negative PCRs, clearance, or symptom resolution. Source material: PBMCs or T cells enriched from blood (not recorded which). The chain recombines TRBV28 with TRBJ1-2; 7 bases fit TRBD1. This TCR was sampled from a man aged 35-49 years who had recovered from COVID-19. The DNA of the CDR3 is TGTGCCAGCAGTTCGCCTACAGGGGAGGCGGCTAACTATGGCTACACCTTC. Translated, it gives CASSSPTGEAANYGYTF.